This record covers a single T cell receptor (beta chain). Antigen specificity is unknown. This was the immunoSEQ version 4 assay in survey mode. Measured with immunoSEQ multiplex PCR; TCRdb has only the in-frame clones, and not every one. The data show under 40,000 clones, roughly 71% seen once. Cells were stimulated with overlapping HIV-1 Gag 15-mer peptides. CD4+ T cells upregulating both CD40 ligand and CD69 were sorted as responding cells. The CDR3 loop spans 12 amino acids. V dropped 6 bases and J dropped 4 bases, with 8 bases sitting between them. In germline, CDR1 is WSHSY, CDR2 SAAADI. The entry originates in a study of persistence of HIV-infected CD4 T cells.

The material sequenced was CD4+ T cells sorted from PBMCs after approximately 18-hour stimulation, taken from a patient who received antiretroviral therapy. The source is an adult man with HIV who was CMV-seropositive. The chain has TRBV10-2 and TRBJ2-3; D gene uncertain. CDR3 in DNA: TGCGCCAGCAGAGATGTTGCAGATACGCAGTATTTT. As protein: CASRDVADTQYF.